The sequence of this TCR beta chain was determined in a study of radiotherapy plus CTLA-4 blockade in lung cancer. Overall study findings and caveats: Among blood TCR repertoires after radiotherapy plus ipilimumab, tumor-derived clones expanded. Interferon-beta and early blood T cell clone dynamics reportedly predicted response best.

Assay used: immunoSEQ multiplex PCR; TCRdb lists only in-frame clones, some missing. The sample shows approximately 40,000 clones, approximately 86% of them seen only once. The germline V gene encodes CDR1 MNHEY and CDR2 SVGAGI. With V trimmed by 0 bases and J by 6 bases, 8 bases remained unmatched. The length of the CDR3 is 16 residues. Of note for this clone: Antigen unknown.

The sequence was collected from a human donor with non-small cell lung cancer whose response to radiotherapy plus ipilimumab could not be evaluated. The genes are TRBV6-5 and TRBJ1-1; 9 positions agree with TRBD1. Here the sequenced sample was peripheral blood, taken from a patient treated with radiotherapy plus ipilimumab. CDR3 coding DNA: TGTGCCAGCAGTTACTCGAGGGGACAGGGTAGGGCTGAAGCTTTCTTT. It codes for CASSYSRGQGRAEAFF.